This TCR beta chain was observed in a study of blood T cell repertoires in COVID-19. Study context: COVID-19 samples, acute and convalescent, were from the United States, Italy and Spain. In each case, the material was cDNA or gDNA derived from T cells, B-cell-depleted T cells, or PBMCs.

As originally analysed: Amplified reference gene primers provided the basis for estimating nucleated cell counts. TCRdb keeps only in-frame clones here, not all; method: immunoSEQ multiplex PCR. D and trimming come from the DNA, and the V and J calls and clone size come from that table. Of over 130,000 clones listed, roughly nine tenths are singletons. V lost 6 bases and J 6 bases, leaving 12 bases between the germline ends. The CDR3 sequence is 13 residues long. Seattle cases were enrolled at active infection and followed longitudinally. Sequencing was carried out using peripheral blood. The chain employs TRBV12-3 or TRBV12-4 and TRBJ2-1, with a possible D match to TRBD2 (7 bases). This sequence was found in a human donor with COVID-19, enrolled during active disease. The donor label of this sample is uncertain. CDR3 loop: CASRGGRFNEQFF. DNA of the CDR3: TGTGCCAGCAGGGGGGGGCGATTCAATGAGCAGTTCTTC.